These T cell receptor beta chains were read from a single sample in a study of T-cell reconstitution after alpha-beta-depleted transplantation in children. TCRdb processed the PCR reads anew with MiXCR; each CDR3 protein has one entry. The sample consists of about 340,000 distinct CDR3 sequences, 13% of them appearing once. Material: PBMCs, obtained from the stem cell graft. The receptors were gathered from a human donor who donated a stem cell graft to a child with Fanconi anemia. Both conserved end residues are part of each CDR3. A D gene is named only where the DNA matches it firmly. Size values are once, few and many counts, or a class for expanded clones, and some rows have none.

abundance,d_gene,j_gene,v_gene,CDR3nt,CDR3aa
many,.,TRBJ2-7,TRBV5-6,TGTGCCAGCAGCTTGAACTCGCGTCAATCCTACGAGCAGTACTTC,CASSLNSRQSYEQYF
.,.,TRBJ1-3,TRBV27,TGTGCCAGCAGTTTATCGATAACGGGGCCTGGAAACACCATATATTTT,CASSLSITGPGNTIYF
few,TRBD1,TRBJ2-1,TRBV7-9,TGTGCCAGCAGCGTACAGGGGAAGCAGTTCTTC,CASSVQGKQFF
many,.,TRBJ1-1,TRBV2,TGTGCCAGCAGTGAGTCTGGCACGACGCATGCTTTCTTT,CASSESGTTHAFF
many,.,TRBJ1-1,TRBV20-1,TGCAGTCCCGGGGGCCTTGTGACTGAAGCTTTCTTT,CSPGGLVTEAFF
many,TRBD1,TRBJ2-7,TRBV3-1,TGTGCCAGCAGCCTCGGGACAGGGACCTACGAGCAGTACTTC,CASSLGTGTYEQYF
.,.,TRBJ2-1,TRBV2,TGTGCCAGCGCCCCACAGGCGGCAACCGAGCAGTTCTTC,CASAPQAATEQFF
many,.,TRBJ2-2,TRBV5-1,TGCGCCAGCAGCTTAGTTGGCACCGGGGAGCTGTTTTTT,CASSLVGTGELFF
many,.,TRBJ1-3,TRBV3-1,TGTGCCAGCAGCCAAGCGGGCCTTATATATTTT,CASSQAGLIYF
few,.,TRBJ1-2,TRBV12-3/TRBV12-4,TGTGCCAGCAGTTTTTTTGGAGGTGCGGATGGCTACACCTTC,CASSFFGGADGYTF
.,TRBD1,TRBJ1-1,TRBV5-1,TGCGCCAGCAGCTTGGGGCAGGGACAGGTATCTGAAGCTTTCTTT,CASSLGQGQVSEAFF
many,.,TRBJ1-1,TRBV5-1,TGCGCCAGCAGCTTGGTCCCGGGAGGAGATGAAGCTTTCTTT,CASSLVPGGDEAFF
many,TRBD2,TRBJ2-1,TRBV12-3/TRBV12-4,TGTGCCAGCAGTTTCCTAGCGGGGGGGTTTTATAGCTTC,CASSFLAGGFYSF
few,.,TRBJ1-1,TRBV7-2,TGTGCCAGCAGCTCCGTAGTGGCGGCTGAAGCTTTCTTT,CASSSVVAAEAFF
few,TRBD1,TRBJ2-1,TRBV7-2,TGTGCCAGCAGCGCTCGGGGGACAGGGCCCTACAATGAGCAGTTCTTC,CASSARGTGPYNEQFF
.,.,TRBJ2-1,TRBV7-2,TGTGCCAGCAGCTTGTGGGGGCCAGCACACGATGAGCAGTTCTTC,CASSLWGPAHDEQFF
.,TRBD2,TRBJ2-7,TRBV6-2/TRBV6-3,TGTGCCAGCACTACGACGCTAGCGGGCTACGAGCAGTACTTC,CASTTTLAGYEQYF
.,TRBD1,TRBJ2-1,TRBV19,TGTGCCAGTAGTATAGAAGGGACAGGGGAGAGCAATGAGCAGTTCTTC,CASSIEGTGESNEQFF
few,TRBD1,TRBJ2-3,TRBV6-2/TRBV6-3,TGTGCCAGCAGTTACGAACCCGGGACAGGGACAGATACGCAGTATTTT,CASSYEPGTGTDTQYF
.,.,TRBJ2-1,TRBV12-3/TRBV12-4,TGTGCCAGCACCAGACTGGGCTCCTACAATGAGCAGTTCTTC,CASTRLGSYNEQFF
.,TRBD1,TRBJ1-3,TRBV5-1,TGCGCCAGCAGTACCGACAGGGGAGGAGGAAACACCATATATTTT,CASSTDRGGGNTIYF
.,.,TRBJ2-1,TRBV7-3,TGTGCCAGCAGCTTAACTCTGGACTCCAATGAGCAGTTCTTC,CASSLTLDSNEQFF
.,.,TRBJ1-1,TRBV7-8,TGTGACAGCAGCCCAGGGACATACACTGAAGCTTTCTTT,CDSSPGTYTEAFF
.,TRBD1,TRBJ1-2,TRBV20-1,TGCTGTGCTAGACAGACAGGGTTGGTGAGGTACACCTTC,CCARQTGLVRYTF
.,.,TRBJ2-3,TRBV11-2,TGTGCCAGCAGCTTAAACTCCGGATACTTCACAGATACGCAGTATTTT,CASSLNSGYFTDTQYF
few,.,TRBJ2-1,TRBV7-3,TGTGCCAGCAGCTTATGGGGGGGGACAGTCCGGGGCAATGAGCAGTTCTTC,CASSLWGGTVRGNEQFF
.,.,TRBJ1-5,TRBV19,TGTGCCAGTAGTATACCCCAACAGGCCAATCAGCCCCAGCATTTT,CASSIPQQANQPQHF
few,.,TRBJ2-2,TRBV20-1,TGCAGTGCTAGACGGCCGAACACCGGGGAGCTGTTTTTT,CSARRPNTGELFF
.,.,TRBJ1-3,TRBV5-5,TGTGCCAGCAGCCGAAATCTGCGAAACACCATATATTTT,CASSRNLRNTIYF
many,.,TRBJ2-3,TRBV28,TGTGCCAGCAGTTTACGGCCCACAGATACGCAGTATTTT,CASSLRPTDTQYF
many,.,TRBJ1-4,TRBV25-1,TGTGCCAGCAGAGAACCGGGACGGGGGGAAAAACTGTTTTTT,CASREPGRGEKLFF